These 17 T cell receptor beta chains were sequenced from one sample in a study of control samples from healthy donors and cancer patients (TCRdb year 2020). To prepare the library, the immunoSEQ multiplex PCR assay was applied. The immuneACCESS repertoire file appears here via TCRdb, limited to in-frame rearrangements. These files lack a portion of the clones; in checked studies, under half of the deficit traces to unresolved V genes, and the cause of the others is not known. This sample lists some 130,000 clones; approximately 90% were detected once. The top ten hold roughly 2.5% of the sample. The sequenced sample consisted of blood. Receptors originate from a man aged 35 to 55 in good health.

This sequence joins TRBV25-1 and TRBJ1-1; 8 nucleotides match TRBD1. J gave up 6 bases and V 1 base, and 10 bases lay outside the gene matches. Germline assignment: CDR1 MGHDK and CDR2 SYGVNS. CDR3 length: 16 residues. The CDR3, as DNA: TGTGCCAGCAGTGAATCGAGTAGCAGGGGGCGGCCTGAAGCTTTCTTT. It yields the protein CASSESSSRGRPEAFF. The full variable domain, rest sourced from reference TRBV25-1 and TRBJ1-1, is EADIYQTPRYLVIGTGKKITLECSQTMGHDKMYWYQQDPGMELHLIHYSYGVNSTEKGDLSSESTVSRIRTEHFPLTLESARPSHTSQYLCASSESSSRGRPEAFFGQGTRLTVV.

CDR3 nucleotides: TGTGCCAGCAGTGAGGTCGACGCGGGGTGGAATGAGCAGTTCTTC. Protein: CASSEVDAGWNEQFF. This sequence joins TRBV9 and TRBJ2-1; perhaps TRBD2 as D (6 bases). CDR1 and CDR2 from the germline V gene are SGDLS and YYNGEE. The CDR3 sequence is 15 residues long. Trimming shortened V by 5 bases and J by 7 bases, and 19 bases separated the two germline ends. Full variable domain (remainder filled in from reference TRBV9 and TRBJ2-1): DSGVTQTPKHLITATGQRVTLRCSPRSGDLSVYWYQQSLDQGLQFLIQYYNGEERAKGNILERFSAQQFPDLHSELNLSSLELGDSALYFCASSEVDAGWNEQFFGPGTRLTVL.

This chain links TRBV6-2 or TRBV6-3 with TRBJ2-7; D is uncertain. The germline V gene has CDR1 MNHEY and CDR2 SVGEGT. The CDR3 length is 11 residues. Trimming removed 0 bases at V and 12 bases at J, with 9 bases between. The CDR3 region is CASSYSGRPYF. The CDR3 bases are TGTGCCAGCAGTTACTCCGGGCGCCCGTACTTC.

The V and J genes are TRBV11-3 and TRBJ2-2, with D possibly matching TRBD1 (6 bases). Germline V CDR1 and CDR2: SGHNT, YENEEA. V lost 5 bases and J 3 bases, leaving 13 bases between the germline ends. The CDR3 covers 15 residues. This CDR3 is CASSRTGSDTGELFF. In DNA form, the CDR3 reads TGTGCCAGCAGCCGAACAGGGTCGGACACCGGGGAGCTGTTTTTT. Full variable domain (outside the CDR3, taken from reference TRBV11-3 and TRBJ2-2): EAGVVQSPRYKIIEKKQPVAFWCNPISGHNTLYWYLQNLGQGPELLIRYENEEAVDDSQLPKDRFSAERLKGVDSTLKIQPAELGDSAVYLCASSRTGSDTGELFFGEGSRLTVL.

The chain links TRBV5-6 to TRBJ1-6; unclear D gene. The CDR3 runs to 13 residues. Germline CDR1 reads SGHDT; CDR2 reads YYEEEE. The ends were cut back, 7 bases at V and 9 bases at J, with 14 bases in the middle. CDR3 residues: CASGPRVSSPLHF. Here the CDR3 DNA reads TGTGCCAGCGGTCCGAGGGTGAGTTCACCCCTCCACTTT.

The chain uses TRBV15 and TRBJ1-1, with no clear D. Trimming removed 1 base at V and 3 bases at J, with 9 bases between. The CDR3 is 14 amino acids. The V gene's germline CDR1 is LNHNV and CDR2 YYDKDF (reference sequence). The CDR3 sequence is CATSRVTGYTEAFF. The CDR3 DNA sequence: TGTGCCACCAGCAGAGTAACGGGTTACACTGAAGCTTTCTTT.

The chain is built from TRBV24-1 and TRBJ2-6; no clear D. Trimming shortened V by 12 bases and J by 0 bases, and 32 bases separated the two germline ends. Germline CDR1 reads KGHDR; CDR2 reads SFDVKD. The CDR3 sequence is 21 residues long. This CDR3 reads CARHPRRIPARTYSGANVLTF. The CDR3, as DNA: TGTGCCCGACACCCAAGGCGGATCCCGGCACGCACGTACTCTGGGGCCAACGTCCTGACTTTC.

The gene calls are TRBV24-1 and TRBJ2-3; 12 bases map to TRBD2. Germline V CDR1 and CDR2: KGHDR, SFDVKD. V dropped 4 bases and J dropped 2; count of bases not matched to a gene: 6. The length of the CDR3 is 17 residues. DNA of the CDR3: TGTGCCACCAGTGAAAGACTAGCGGGGGCAAACACAGATACGCAGTATTTT. Its protein product is CATSERLAGANTDTQYF.

The V and J genes are TRBV2 and TRBJ1-1; unclear D gene. In germline, CDR1 is SNHLY, CDR2 FYNNEI. The CDR3 totals 14 residues. Trimming removed 0 bases at V and 1 base at J, with 6 bases between. The CDR3 is CASSEATANTEAFF. CDR3 coding DNA: TGTGCCAGCAGTGAAGCAACGGCGAACACTGAAGCTTTCTTT.

The V and J genes are TRBV12-5 and TRBJ2-3, with unresolved D. The germline V gene encodes CDR1 LGHNT and CDR2 FRNRAP. The CDR3 covers 16 residues. Trimming stripped 0 bases from V and 1 base from J, with 11 bases between. The CDR3 here is CASGLVVSPRTDTQYF. The CDR3 bases are TGTGCTAGTGGTTTGGTCGTCTCACCCCGCACAGATACGCAGTATTTT.

The rearrangement links TRBV7-3 to TRBJ2-7; maybe TRBD1 (6 bases). The CDR3 is 19 residues long. Trimming took 0 bases from V and 4 from J, leaving 25 bases between them. Germline CDR1 and CDR2: SGHTA and FQGTGA. The CDR3 region has the DNA TGTGCCAGCAGCTTAACCCATCTAGGTTGGCAGGGGAGAAATTACGAGCAGTACTTC. It codes for CASSLTHLGWQGRNYEQYF. The variable domain in full, completed from reference TRBV7-3 and TRBJ2-7, reads GAGVSQTPSNKVTEKGKYVELRCDPISGHTALYWYRQSLGQGPEFLIYFQGTGAADDSGLPNDRFFAVRPEGSVSTLKIQRTERGDSAVYLCASSLTHLGWQGRNYEQYFGPGTRLTVT.

This clone was observed a single time. The V and J genes are TRBV6-5 and TRBJ1-2, with D uncertain. This CDR3 has 10 residues. The germline V gene encodes CDR1 MNHEY and CDR2 SVGAGI. V lost 5 bases and J lost 6, with 4 bases in between. The CDR3 sequence: CASSKNGYTF. The CDR3 bases are TGTGCCAGCAGTAAGAATGGCTACACCTTC.

The gene calls are TRBV5-1 and TRBJ2-7, with a weak D call TRBD1 (5 bases). Germline values: CDR1 SGHRS, CDR2 YFSETQ. V lost 3 bases and J 1 base, leaving 8 bases between the germline ends. The CDR3 is made up of 13 amino acids. CDR3 in amino acids: CASSSTVSYEQYF. The CDR3 DNA reads as TGCGCCAGCAGCTCGACAGTTTCCTACGAGCAGTACTTC. The full variable domain, completed using reference TRBV5-1 and TRBJ2-7, is KAGVTQTPRYLIKTRGQQVTLSCSPISGHRSVSWYQQTPGQGLQFLFEYFSETQRNKGNFPGRFSGRQFSNSRSEMNVSTLELGDSALYLCASSSTVSYEQYFGPGTRLTVT.

The rearrangement uses TRBV4-1 and TRBJ2-2; a weak D match, TRBD1 (6 bases). Germline CDR1 is MGHRA and CDR2 is YSYEKL. The V end lost 3 bases, the J end lost 1 base, and 12 bases lay between the germline ends. The CDR3 covers 16 residues. The CDR3 spells CASSQGPTGNTGELFF. In DNA, the CDR3 is TGCGCCAGCAGCCAGGGTCCGACAGGGAACACCGGGGAGCTGTTTTTT.

The chain has TRBV30 and TRBJ2-3; D call uncertain. CDR3 length equals 13 residues. Between the trimmed V and J ends, which lost 3 bases and 2 bases, there was a span of 9 bases. Germline V gives CDR1 GTSNPN, CDR2 SVGIG (reference sequence). CDR3 nucleotide sequence: TGTGCCTGGAGGGCCTTATCCACAGATACGCAGTATTTT. As protein: CAWRALSTDTQYF.

V is TRBV7-2 and J is TRBJ2-2, with D perhaps matching TRBD2 (5 bases). The CDR3 is made up of 16 amino acids. Germline V CDR1 and CDR2: SGHTA, FQGNSA. The germline V and J ends were trimmed by 3 bases and 5 bases, with 16 bases remaining between them. CDR3 sequence: CASSFFSSGSTGELFF. In DNA form, the CDR3 reads TGTGCCAGCAGCTTCTTTTCAAGCGGTTCTACCGGGGAGCTGTTTTTT.

V and J are TRBV10-3 and TRBJ1-1; 8 bases fit TRBD1. The J segment lost 8 bases and the V segment lost 0 bases, leaving 5 bases of the junction unmatched. Germline V lookup: CDR1 ENHRY, CDR2 SYGVKD. CDR3 size: 14 residues. The CDR3 bases are TGTGCCATCAGTGAGTCCAACCAGGGGGCAGAAGCTTTCTTT. This encodes CAISESNQGAEAFF.